The clone carrying this T cell receptor beta chain was detected ten times or more. Using RNA transcripts as the source, TCR beta CDR3 regions were amplified. When the TCR CDR3 underwent first-round RT-PCR, the HTBI primer set was used. TCRdb reanalysed the multiplex PCR reads using MiXCR and keeps one entry per CDR3 protein. This table holds hundreds of thousands of distinct CDR3 sequences, roughly 15% found once. The data are from a study of T cells in Graves' hyperthyroidism and ophthalmopathy. The CDR3 extends over 21 amino acids. Germline CDR1 reads MNHEY; CDR2 reads SVGAGI. V was shortened by 1 base and J by 0 bases, with 25 bases between the two germline ends.

The receptor comes from a woman aged 45-65 years with Graves' ophthalmopathy. The sample was blood. The chain combines TRBV6-5 with TRBJ1-3; D may be TRBD1 (6 bases). DNA for the CDR3: TGTGCCAGCAGTTACTTCGCTCCCCGGGCCCAAGGGGGGAGCTCTGGAAACACCATATATTTT. Translating it yields CASSYFAPRAQGGSSGNTIYF.